The rows below give T cell receptor beta chains drawn from one sample of a study of T cell changes during pregnancy in multiple sclerosis. The data were produced by immunoSEQ multiplex PCR, yet TCRdb's version contains in-frame clones alone and is incomplete. The sample gives about 38,000 clones, 92% of which show up once; 0.35% to 0.45% is in the top ten. The sequenced sample was CD4+ T cells from peripheral blood mononuclear cells, obtained after pregnancy. These TCRs come from a female donor in good health, enrolled as a control in a pregnancy study. Each CDR3 is given with its conserved first and last residue. A D gene is named only where the DNA matches it firmly. A clone size is listed for some rows: how often the clone was seen (once, few, many), or a class if it is expanded.

CDR3 protein | CDR3 DNA | V gene | clone size | D gene | J gene
CASSPGDSNQPQHF | TGTGCCAGCAGTCCCGGGGATAGCAATCAGCCCCAGCATTTT | TRBV7-9 | . | . | TRBJ1-5
CASSVPGSSYNEQFF | TGTGCCAGCAGTGTCCCCGGGAGCTCCTACAATGAGCAGTTCTTC | TRBV2 | once | . | TRBJ2-1
CASRGTSGNSYEQYF | TGTGCCAGCAGGGGGACTAGCGGGAACTCCTACGAGCAGTACTTC | TRBV25-1 | . | TRBD2 | TRBJ2-7
CASSSVSGTSGDGEQFF | TGTGCCAGCAGCTCAGTATCTGGGACTAGCGGGGATGGTGAGCAGTTCTTC | TRBV5-6 | . | TRBD2 | TRBJ2-1
CAWIKGPVGYNEQFF | TGTGCCTGGATCAAGGGGCCCGTAGGCTACAATGAGCAGTTCTTC | TRBV30 | . | . | TRBJ2-1
CAWSSPGTGYSPLHF | TGTGCCTGGAGTTCACCCGGGACAGGATATTCACCCCTCCACTTT | TRBV30 | . | TRBD1 | TRBJ1-6
CASRPVGVFTEAFF | TGTGCCAGTAGACCTGTCGGGGTTTTCACTGAAGCTTTCTTT | TRBV19 | once | . | TRBJ1-1
CASSAFSGGPGGEQFF | TGTGCCAGTAGTGCCTTTAGCGGGGGGCCAGGGGGTGAGCAGTTCTTC | TRBV19 | . | TRBD2 | TRBJ2-1
CASSPRTGLGTEAFF | TGTGCCAGCAGCCCCAGGACAGGGTTAGGGACTGAAGCTTTCTTT | TRBV7-9 | . | TRBD1 | TRBJ1-1
CASSQDLPTGGSTNEKLFF | TGCGCCAGCAGCCAAGATCTCCCCACAGGGGGCTCTACTAATGAAAAACTGTTTTTT | TRBV4-3 | . | TRBD1 | TRBJ1-4
CASTVGLAGTDTQYF | TGTGCCAGCACAGTGGGACTAGCGGGCACAGATACGCAGTATTTT | TRBV7-2 | . | TRBD2 | TRBJ2-3
CASSLGPSTDTQYF | TGTGCCAGCAGCTTGGGTCCAAGCACAGATACGCAGTATTTT | TRBV5-6 | . | . | TRBJ2-3
CAITGTGGFRNEAFF | TGTGCCATCACCGGGACAGGGGGCTTTAGAAATGAAGCTTTCTTT | TRBV10-3 | once | TRBD1 | TRBJ1-1
CASTKPLGDRENTGELFF | TGTGCCAGCACCAAACCCCTGGGAGACAGGGAGAACACCGGGGAGCTGTTTTTT | TRBV21-1 | . | . | TRBJ2-2